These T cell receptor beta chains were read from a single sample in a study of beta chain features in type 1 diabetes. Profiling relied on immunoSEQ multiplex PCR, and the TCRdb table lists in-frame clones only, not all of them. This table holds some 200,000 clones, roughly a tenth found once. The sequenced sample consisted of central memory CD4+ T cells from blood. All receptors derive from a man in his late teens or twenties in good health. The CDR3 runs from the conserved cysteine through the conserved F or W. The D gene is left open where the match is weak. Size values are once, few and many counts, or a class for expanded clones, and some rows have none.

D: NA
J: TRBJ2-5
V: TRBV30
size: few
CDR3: CAWSVGPGLAQYF
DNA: TGTGCCTGGAGTGTAGGACCGGGTTTGGCCCAGTACTTC

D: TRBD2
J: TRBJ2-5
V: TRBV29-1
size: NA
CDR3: CSVERVAGGPGGTQYF
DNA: TGCAGCGTTGAGCGCGTAGCGGGAGGGCCCGGGGGGACCCAGTACTTC

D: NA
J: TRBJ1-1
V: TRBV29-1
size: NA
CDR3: CSVDPGNTEAFF
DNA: TGCAGCGTTGACCCCGGGAACACTGAAGCTTTCTTT

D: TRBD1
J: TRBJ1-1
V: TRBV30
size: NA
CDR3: CAWSVQGDTEAFF
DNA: TGTGCCTGGAGTGTACAGGGGGACACTGAAGCTTTCTTT

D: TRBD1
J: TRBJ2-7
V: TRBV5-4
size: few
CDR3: CASSLARGLSYEQYF
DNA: TGTGCCAGCAGCTTGGCCAGGGGGCTCTCCTACGAGCAGTACTTC

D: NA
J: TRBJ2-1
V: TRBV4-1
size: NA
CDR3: CASSRRKDSSYNEQFF
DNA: TGCGCCAGCAGCCGACGGAAGGACAGCTCCTACAATGAGCAGTTCTTC

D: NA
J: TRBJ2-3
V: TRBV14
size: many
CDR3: CASSQAGTQYF
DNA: TGTGCCAGCAGCCAAGCGGGTACGCAGTATTTT

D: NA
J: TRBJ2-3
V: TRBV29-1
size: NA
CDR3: CSVLTSADTQYF
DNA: TGCAGCGTACTGACCTCGGCAGATACGCAGTATTTT

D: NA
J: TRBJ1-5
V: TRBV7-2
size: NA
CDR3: CASSRGGATNQPQHF
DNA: TGTGCCAGCAGCCGAGGAGGGGCTACCAATCAGCCCCAGCATTTT

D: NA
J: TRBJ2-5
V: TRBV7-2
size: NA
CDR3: CASSLGLWDKTQYF
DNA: TGTGCCAGCAGCCTGGGGCTATGGGATAAGACCCAGTACTTC

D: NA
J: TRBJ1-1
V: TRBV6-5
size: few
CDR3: CASSEIKANTEAFF
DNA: TGTGCCAGCAGTGAAATAAAGGCGAACACTGAAGCTTTCTTT

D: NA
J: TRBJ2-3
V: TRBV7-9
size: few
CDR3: CASPVRGAGSADTQYF
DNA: TGTGCCAGCCCGGTCCGGGGGGCAGGGAGCGCAGATACGCAGTATTTT

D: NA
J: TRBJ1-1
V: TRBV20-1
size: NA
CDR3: CSASGFTEAFF
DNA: TGCAGTGCTTCAGGGTTCACTGAAGCTTTCTTT

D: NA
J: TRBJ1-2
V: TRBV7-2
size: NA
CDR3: CASSFTRDGYTF
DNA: TGTGCCAGCAGCTTCACTAGAGATGGCTACACCTTC

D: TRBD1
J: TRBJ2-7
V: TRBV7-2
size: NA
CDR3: CASSLNLGQAYEQYF
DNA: TGTGCCAGCAGCTTAAATTTGGGACAGGCCTACGAGCAGTACTTC

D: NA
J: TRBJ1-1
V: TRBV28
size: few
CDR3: CASSPAAVTEAFF
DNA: TGTGCCAGCAGCCCAGCGGCGGTAACCGAAGCTTTCTTT

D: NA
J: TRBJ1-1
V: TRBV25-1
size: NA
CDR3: CASSEHENTEAFF
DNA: TGTGCCAGCAGTGAACATGAGAACACTGAAGCTTTCTTT

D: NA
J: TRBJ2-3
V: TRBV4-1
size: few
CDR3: CASSQVGTGKGTQYF
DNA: TGCGCCAGCAGCCAAGTCGGGACGGGTAAAGGTACGCAGTATTTT

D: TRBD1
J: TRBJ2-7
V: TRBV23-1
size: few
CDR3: CASSQQPGQGLCEQYF
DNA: TGCGCCAGCAGTCAACAACCGGGACAGGGCCTTTGCGAGCAGTACTTC

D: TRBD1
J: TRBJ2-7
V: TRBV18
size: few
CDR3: CASSRDRAYEQYF
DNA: TGTGCCAGCTCCCGGGACAGGGCCTACGAGCAGTACTTC

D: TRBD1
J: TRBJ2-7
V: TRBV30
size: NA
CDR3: CAWRPRDRPYEQYF
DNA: TGTGCCTGGAGACCCCGGGACAGGCCCTACGAGCAGTACTTC

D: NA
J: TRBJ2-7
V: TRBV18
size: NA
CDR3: CASSPRVQGFNHEQYF
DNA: TGTGCCAGCTCACCAAGGGTACAGGGATTTAACCACGAGCAGTACTTC